These T cell receptor beta chains were read from a single sample in a study of post-analysis software for immune sequencing data. Each CDR3 protein gets one entry after TCRdb re-called the PCR reads with MiXCR. The sample holds 700,000 to 900,000 distinct CDR3 sequences, around 46% seen once. Source material: blood. These receptors were obtained from a girl between 5 and 17 years old with multiple sclerosis. CDR3s include the opening cysteine and the closing phenylalanine or tryptophan. Fields, in order: clone size, D gene, J gene, V gene, CDR3 DNA, CDR3 protein. A D gene is named only where the DNA matches it firmly. Expanded clones get a size class; other rows say once, few or many, or leave the size out.

few TRBD2 TRBJ2-5 TRBV4-2 TGTGCCAGCAGCCAGCGACTAGCCGAGACCCAGTACTTC CASSQRLAETQYF
. . TRBJ2-1 TRBV7-8 TGTGCCAGCAGCCATCAGCTTCTGTGGGAGCAGTTCTTC CASSHQLLWEQFF
. TRBD2 TRBJ2-7 TRBV6-1 TGTGCCAGCAGTGAAGGGACTAGCGCCGCCTACGAGCAGTACTTC CASSEGTSAAYEQYF
. . TRBJ2-6 TRBV10-3 TGTGCCATCGCCGGACATGACTCTGGGGCCAACGTCCTGACTTTC CAIAGHDSGANVLTF
many . TRBJ2-7 TRBV6-5 TGTGCCAGCAGTTACCCTGGGTCCTACGAGCAGTACTTC CASSYPGSYEQYF
. . TRBJ2-3 TRBV7-3 TGTGCCAGCAGGCCCGCCGGGACCCCCACAGATACGCAGTATTTT CASRPAGTPTDTQYF
. . TRBJ1-1 TRBV10-3 TGTGCCATCAGTGAGTATGACAGTACGTCGACTGAAGCTTTCTTT CAISEYDSTSTEAFF
. TRBD1 TRBJ2-7 TRBV5-5 TGTGCCAGCAGCCTCAGCAGGGGGATCGGCGAGCAGTACTTC CASSLSRGIGEQYF
few TRBD2 TRBJ2-1 TRBV3-1 TGTGCCAGCAGCCAAGATTTTAGCGGGAGGGAGTGGTTCTTC CASSQDFSGREWFF
. . TRBJ2-5 TRBV6-1 TGTGCCAGCGGAACGGTGTGGGGAGAGACCCAGTACTTC CASGTVWGETQYF
few TRBD1 TRBJ2-5 TRBV27 TGTGCCAGCAGGGGGACAGGCGCCTCGGGGCAGTACTTC CASRGTGASGQYF
. . TRBJ1-1 TRBV20-1 TGCAGTGCTAGGTCAGCTTCATTGGTGCTGAACACTGAAGCTTTCTTT CSARSASLVLNTEAFF
. TRBD2 TRBJ2-3 TRBV29-1 TGCAGCGTTGAAGGTATAGTCGGCGGGAGGGCCGAAGATACGCAGTATTTT CSVEGIVGGRAEDTQYF
few . TRBJ1-2 TRBV9 TGTGCCAGCAGTCGCCAGGGCCTTTCAAACTATGGCTACACCTTC CASSRQGLSNYGYTF
. . TRBJ2-7 TRBV6-2/TRBV6-3 TGTGCCAGCAGTTTTCGGGAAACCTACGAGCAGTACTTC CASSFRETYEQYF
. TRBD1 TRBJ2-1 TRBV27 TGTGCCAGCAACCGGACAGGGGGCATCTCCTACAATGAGCAGTTCTTC CASNRTGGISYNEQFF
once TRBD2 TRBJ2-1 TRBV6-2/TRBV6-3 TGTGCCAGCAACACGGGGGGAGGATCCAACAATGAGCAGTTCTTC CASNTGGGSNNEQFF
. TRBD2 TRBJ2-1 TRBV29-1 TGCAGCGTGGGGGCTAGCGGGAGGGCCGTCAATGAGCAGTTCTTC CSVGASGRAVNEQFF
. TRBD2 TRBJ2-1 TRBV5-1 TGCGCCAGCGCCCATTCCGCCGGGACTAGACCCTACAATGAGCAGTTCTTC CASAHSAGTRPYNEQFF
. TRBD1 TRBJ1-2 TRBV25-1 TGTGCCAGCAGTGAAGGTGGCAGGGGGAATGGCTACACCTTC CASSEGGRGNGYTF
few . TRBJ2-7 TRBV3-1 TGTGCCAGCAGCCAAGCCAGACAGCTGTACGAGCAGTACTTC CASSQARQLYEQYF
once TRBD1 TRBJ1-4 TRBV6-1 TGTGCCAGCAGTCAAAATGGGCGGACAGGGGATATTTGGAGTGAAAAACTGTTTTTT CASSQNGRTGDIWSEKLFF
. . TRBJ2-7 TRBV28 TGTGCCAGCTTAGCCCTAATGGGCGAGCAGTACTTC CASLALMGEQYF
. . TRBJ1-2 TRBV20-1 TGCAGTGCCCCAGACGGACCATCTGGCTATGGCTACACCTTC CSAPDGPSGYGYTF
few TRBD1 TRBJ2-5 TRBV29-1 TGCAGCGCGTACACAGGGGGCGGTGGGGAGACCCAGTACTTC CSAYTGGGGETQYF
. . TRBJ1-2 TRBV10-3 TGTGCCATCTCCAGGGAAAACTATGGCTACACCTTC CAISRENYGYTF
many TRBD2 TRBJ2-5 TRBV28 TGTGCCAGCAGTACCCTAGCGGGAGGGCCAGAGACCCAGTACTTC CASSTLAGGPETQYF
. . TRBJ1-2 TRBV13 TGTGCCAGCAGCCCAGGGACGGGGAACAACTATGGCTACACCTTC CASSPGTGNNYGYTF
. . TRBJ1-2 TRBV5-1 TGCGCCAGCAGCAACCGACAGGATCCGGCGGAAGGCTACACCTTC CASSNRQDPAEGYTF
. . TRBJ2-4 TRBV5-1 TGCGCCAGCAGCCCTGGACTCGCTCAAGCCAAAAACATTCAGTACTTC CASSPGLAQAKNIQYF
few . TRBJ2-1 TRBV29-1 TGCAGCGTTGGGGCGGGAATGAGGAATGAGCAGTTCTTC CSVGAGMRNEQFF
. TRBD1 TRBJ1-4 TRBV6-1 TGTGCCAGCAGTGATCTGACAGGGGGGTCTGAAAAACTGTTTTTT CASSDLTGGSEKLFF
. TRBD2 TRBJ2-7 TRBV28 TGTGCCAGCATCTCGACTAGCGGATCCCTCGAGCAGTACTTC CASISTSGSLEQYF